The sequence of this T cell receptor beta chain was determined in a study of cytomegalovirus exposure and HLA in healthy donors. Study-wide results and limits: Later on, an analysis found that several of the most significant clusters appeared to be linked to common viral pathogens, which included parvovirus B19. Cytomegalovirus-associated status was assigned to fewer than 200 TCR beta chains. Researchers left out some V segments, among them TRBV6-2 and TRBV6-3, as indistinguishable.

It was with 60 Vbeta and 13 Jbeta primers that the PCR ran. Generated by immunoSEQ multiplex PCR, the TCRdb table keeps only in-frame clones and is missing some. There are over 85,000 clones in the sample; 65% to 85% occur only once, and under 5.5% lies in the top ten. The CDR3 runs 15 residues. After removal of 3 bases from V and 5 bases from J, the junction contained 4 bases not matched to a gene. The V gene's germline CDR1 is MGHRA and CDR2 YSYEKL. Remarks on this clone: Its antigen is still unknown.

Healthy people donating bone marrow made up the donors. The chain joins TRBV4-1 to TRBJ2-4; 10 positions match TRBD2. Sample: PBMCs. The receptor was isolated from a man aged 40-50 years in good health and CMV-seropositive. CDR3 in DNA: TGCGCCAGCAGCCAGCCCGGACTAGCGGAAAACATTCAGTACTTC. This translates into CASSQPGLAENIQYF.